Below, 3 T cell receptor beta chains from the same sample are listed, as sequenced in a study of T-cell reconstitution after alpha-beta-depleted transplantation in children. Preparation of the TCRbeta library involved a method that used unique molecular identifiers. TCRdb processed the PCR reads anew with MiXCR; each CDR3 protein has one entry. This sample has 700,000 to 850,000 distinct CDR3 sequences, with roughly 16% found just once. The sample in question was PBMCs, mostly from graft donor cells, obtained 360 days after TCRalphabeta/CD19-depleted stem cell transplant. The source is a male patient aged 10 to 17 who had a stem cell transplant for acute lymphoblastic leukemia, so the T cells may come from the graft donor.

This chain uses TRBV20-1 with TRBJ2-7, with D perhaps TRBD1 or TRBD2 (6 bases each). Trimming stripped 3 bases from V and 0 bases from J, with 15 bases between. The CDR3 loop spans 15 amino acids. Per the germline V gene, CDR1 is DFQATT and CDR2 is SNEGSKA (reference sequence). DNA for the CDR3: TGCAGTGCTAGTCGGTCGGGGGCGAACTCCTACGAGCAGTACTTC. Protein product: CSASRSGANSYEQYF.

Many counts were recorded for this clonotype. This rearrangement joins TRBV5-1 to TRBJ1-1, with D unresolved. CDR1 SGHRS and CDR2 YFSETQ come from the germline V gene. This CDR3 region has 14 residues. With 5 bases removed from V and 5 bases from J, the gap between germline ends came to 16 bases. CDR3 coding DNA: TGCGCCAGCAGGCGTCGAGAGGGATGGACTGAAGCTTTCTTT. It translates to CASRRREGWTEAFF.

The chain joins TRBV7-7 to TRBJ1-2; perhaps TRBD1 as D (6 bases). V lost 5 bases to trimming and J lost 8 bases, with 21 bases between them. Germline CDR1 reads SSHAT; CDR2 reads FNYEAQ (reference sequence). The CDR3 sequence is 15 residues long. The DNA of the CDR3 is TGTGCCAGCAGCCCATGGGTGGGCGCAGGGGCCGGCTACACCTTC. Its protein product is CASSPWVGAGAGYTF.